This entry is about one T cell receptor beta chain. Its target is not known. This sample is part of a study of identifying expanded T cells in peripheral blood. Points from the study as a whole: Across healthy donors, higher total template counts meant significantly greater roughly 2-week count variance. Technical replicates showed around 1.3 changed clones; around 2 weeks 15 to 20; four weeks 19.

No infections or other immune events were documented during collection. CDR1 and CDR2 from the germline V gene are LNHDA and SQIVND (reference sequence). J lost 6 bases, V lost 7 bases, and 11 bases had no gene match. CDR3 length equals 15 residues. Profiling relied on immunoSEQ multiplex PCR, and the TCRdb table lists in-frame clones only, not all of them. The sample has roughly 56,000 clones; about 85% are singletons. This clonotype originated in a person between 18 and 75 years old in good health. The chain recombines TRBV19 with TRBJ2-4, with 8 nucleotides matching TRBD1. The sequenced material came from blood. The CDR3 sequence: CASMRQGTLGNIQYF. The CDR3 region has the DNA TGTGCCAGTATGAGACAGGGGACGTTGGGAAACATTCAGTACTTC.